Sequencing of this T cell receptor (beta chain) was carried out in a study of blood T cell repertoires in COVID-19. Study overall: Researchers got acute and convalescent COVID-19 samples from the United States, Italy and Spain. PBMCs, B-cell-depleted T cells, or T cells provided the cDNA or gDNA that made up the material.

CDR3 length: 13 residues. The ends lost 11 bases at V and 0 bases at J; junction bases unmatched: 4. The germline V gene encodes CDR1 ENHRY and CDR2 SYGVKD. Per the original methods: Estimation of nucleated cell counts relied on the amplification of reference gene primers. The table came from immunoSEQ multiplex PCR; TCRdb's copy has only in-frame clones and leaves some out. V, J and clone size were drawn from that table, and D and trimming were deduced from the DNA. This table holds 280,000 or so clones, approximately 91% found once. The clonotype comes from a man aged 18-30 years with active or convalescent COVID-19. The chain links TRBV10-3 to TRBJ2-1, with 7 bases matching TRBD1. The sample comprised peripheral blood. The chain's CDR3 is CAVRDSSYNEQFF. CDR3 sequence (DNA): TGTGCCGTCCGGGACAGCTCCTACAATGAGCAGTTCTTC.